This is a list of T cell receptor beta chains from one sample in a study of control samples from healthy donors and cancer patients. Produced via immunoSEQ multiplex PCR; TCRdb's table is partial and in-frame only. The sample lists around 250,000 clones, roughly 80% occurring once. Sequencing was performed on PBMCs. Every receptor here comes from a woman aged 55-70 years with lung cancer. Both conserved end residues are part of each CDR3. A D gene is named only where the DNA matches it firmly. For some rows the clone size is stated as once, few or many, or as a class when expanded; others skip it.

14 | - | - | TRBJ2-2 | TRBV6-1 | CASSEAVNIGELFF | TGTGCCAGCAGTGAAGCGGTTAATATCGGGGAGCTGTTTTTT
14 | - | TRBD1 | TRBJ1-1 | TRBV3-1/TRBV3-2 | CASRGQGGNTEAFF | TGTGCCAGCAGAGGACAGGGCGGGAACACTGAAGCTTTCTTT
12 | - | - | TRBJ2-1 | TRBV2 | CASKRNYNEQFF | TGTGCCAGCAAGCGGAATTACAATGAGCAGTTCTTC
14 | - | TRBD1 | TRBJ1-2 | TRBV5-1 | CASSPRQGGYGYTF | TGCGCCAGCAGCCCACGCCAGGGGGGCTATGGCTACACCTTC
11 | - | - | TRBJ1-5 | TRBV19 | CASSGWQPQHF | TGTGCCAGTAGCGGGTGGCAGCCCCAGCATTTT
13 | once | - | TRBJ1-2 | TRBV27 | CASSRGLGDGYTF | TGTGCCAGCAGCCGGGGACTGGGGGATGGCTACACCTTC
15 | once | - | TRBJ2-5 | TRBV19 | CASRYQGRGGETQYF | TGTGCCAGTAGATACCAAGGGCGGGGAGGAGAGACCCAGTACTTC
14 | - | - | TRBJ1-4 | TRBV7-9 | CASSLDSLNEKLFF | TGTGCCAGCAGCTTAGACAGTTTAAATGAAAAACTGTTTTTT
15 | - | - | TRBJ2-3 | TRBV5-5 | CASSNLASSTDTQYF | TGTGCCAGCAGCAACCTAGCGAGCAGCACAGATACGCAGTATTTT
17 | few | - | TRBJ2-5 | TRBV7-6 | CASSLASGGGRGETQYF | TGTGCCAGCAGCTTAGCGTCAGGGGGGGGCAGAGGGGAGACCCAGTACTTC
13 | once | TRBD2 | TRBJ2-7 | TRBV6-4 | CASSLAGGYEQYF | TGTGCCAGCAGTCTAGCGGGAGGCTACGAGCAGTACTTC
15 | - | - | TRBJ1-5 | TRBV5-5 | CASSFRQEGNQPQHF | TGTGCCAGCAGCTTCAGACAGGAGGGCAATCAGCCCCAGCATTTT
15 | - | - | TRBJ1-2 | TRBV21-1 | CASSKWDRVRYGYTF | TGTGCCAGCAGCAAATGGGACAGGGTAAGGTATGGCTACACCTTC
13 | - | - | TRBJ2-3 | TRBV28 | CASSLGSTDTQYF | TGTGCCAGCAGTTTAGGGTCCACAGATACGCAGTATTTT
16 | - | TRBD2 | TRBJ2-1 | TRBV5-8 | CASSLGWTSGGNEQFF | TGTGCCAGCAGCTTGGGGTGGACTAGCGGGGGCAATGAGCAGTTCTTC
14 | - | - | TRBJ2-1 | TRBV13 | CASSRFGTDNEQFF | TGTGCCAGCAGCAGATTCGGGACCGACAATGAGCAGTTCTTC
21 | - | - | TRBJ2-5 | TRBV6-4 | CASSDSRIVVPVQVLQETQYF | TGTGCCAGCAGTGACTCGAGGATAGTCGTCCCCGTCCAGGTTTTACAAGAGACCCAGTACTTC
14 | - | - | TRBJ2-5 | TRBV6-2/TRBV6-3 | CASSYSGTGETQYF | TGTGCCAGCAGTTACTCCGGGACCGGCGAGACCCAGTACTTC
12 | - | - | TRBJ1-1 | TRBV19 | CASTLPGVAAFF | TGTGCCAGTACCCTCCCGGGGGTTGCCGCTTTCTTT
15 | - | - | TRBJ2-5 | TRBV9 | CASSVGSAPRETQYF | TGTGCCAGCAGCGTAGGTAGCGCCCCCAGGGAGACCCAGTACTTC
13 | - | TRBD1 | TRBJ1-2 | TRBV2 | CASRGQGHYGYTF | TGTGCCAGCCGGGGACAGGGGCACTATGGCTACACCTTC
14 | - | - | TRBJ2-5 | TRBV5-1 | CASSLNRGGETQYF | TGCGCCAGCAGCTTGAACAGGGGAGGAGAGACCCAGTACTTC
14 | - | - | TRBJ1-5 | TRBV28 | CASRVGGRNQPQHF | TGTGCCAGCAGGGTAGGGGGGCGCAATCAGCCCCAGCATTTT
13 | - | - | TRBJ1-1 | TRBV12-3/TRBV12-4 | CASGVTLNTEAFF | TGTGCCAGCGGGGTTACCCTGAACACTGAAGCTTTCTTT
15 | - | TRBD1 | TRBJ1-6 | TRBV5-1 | CASSSGQAYNSPLHF | TGCGCCAGCAGCTCTGGACAGGCTTATAATTCACCCCTCCACTTT
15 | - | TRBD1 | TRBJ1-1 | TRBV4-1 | CASRPGTGGFAEAFF | TGCGCCAGCAGACCCGGGACAGGGGGGTTTGCTGAAGCTTTCTTT
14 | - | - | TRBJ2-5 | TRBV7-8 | CASSFTQGRETQYF | TGTGCCAGCAGCTTTACACAGGGCCGGGAGACCCAGTACTTC
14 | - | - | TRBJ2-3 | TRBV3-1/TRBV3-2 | CASSQFTSTDTQYF | TGTGCCAGCAGCCAATTCACTTCCACAGATACGCAGTATTTT
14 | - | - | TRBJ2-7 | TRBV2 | CASTTGTVSYEQYF | TGTGCCAGCACAACCGGGACCGTTAGTTACGAGCAGTACTTC
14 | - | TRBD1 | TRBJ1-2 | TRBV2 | CASSREGATYGYTF | TGTGCCAGCAGTCGGGAGGGGGCGACCTATGGCTACACCTTC
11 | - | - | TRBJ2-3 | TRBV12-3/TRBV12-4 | CASSLRRAQYF | TGTGCCAGCAGTTTAAGGAGGGCGCAGTATTTT
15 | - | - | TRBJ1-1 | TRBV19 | CASSTSGQLNTEAFF | TGTGCCAGTAGTACCTCCGGACAGCTGAACACTGAAGCTTTCTTT
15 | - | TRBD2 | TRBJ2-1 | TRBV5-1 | CASSWVSSGVGEQFF | TGCGCCAGCAGCTGGGTTAGTAGCGGGGTTGGTGAGCAGTTCTTC
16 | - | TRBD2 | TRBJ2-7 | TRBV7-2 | CASSLATSGTGYEQYF | TGTGCCAGCAGCTTAGCGACTAGCGGGACGGGATACGAGCAGTACTTC
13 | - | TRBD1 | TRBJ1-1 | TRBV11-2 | CASSPDRGSTAFF | TGTGCCAGCAGCCCCGACAGGGGGTCCACAGCTTTCTTT
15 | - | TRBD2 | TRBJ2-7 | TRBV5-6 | CASSYRGLADYEQYF | TGTGCCAGCAGCTACAGGGGACTAGCGGACTACGAGCAGTACTTC
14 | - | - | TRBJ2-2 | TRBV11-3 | CASTTGPDTGELFF | TGTGCCAGCACCACTGGACCGGACACCGGGGAGCTGTTTTTT
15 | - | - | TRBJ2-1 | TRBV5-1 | CASSLWGGGYNEQFF | TGCGCCAGCAGCTTGTGGGGAGGGGGCTACAATGAGCAGTTCTTC
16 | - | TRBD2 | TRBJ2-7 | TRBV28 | CASSLPSGTFSYEQYF | TGTGCCAGCAGTTTACCTAGCGGGACCTTCTCCTACGAGCAGTACTTC
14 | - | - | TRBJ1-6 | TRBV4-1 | CASSQDIRDGQIFF | TGCGCCAGCAGCCAAGACATCCGGGACGGGCAAATTTTCTTT
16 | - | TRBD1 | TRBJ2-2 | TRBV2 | CASRGAGTGNTGELFF | TGTGCCAGCAGGGGGGCGGGGACAGGAAACACCGGGGAGCTGTTTTTT
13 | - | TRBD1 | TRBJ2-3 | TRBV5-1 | CASTRQGIDTQYF | TGCGCCAGCACCCGACAGGGGATAGATACGCAGTATTTT
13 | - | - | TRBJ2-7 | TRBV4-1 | CASSQGSSYEQYF | TGCGCCAGCAGCCAGGGCAGCTCCTACGAGCAGTACTTC
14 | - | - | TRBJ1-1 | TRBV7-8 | CASSLSGGDTEAFF | TGTGCCAGCAGCCTTTCGGGAGGGGACACTGAAGCTTTCTTT
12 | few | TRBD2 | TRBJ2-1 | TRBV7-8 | CASSLTSGEQFF | TGTGCCAGCAGCCTGACTAGCGGGGAGCAGTTCTTC
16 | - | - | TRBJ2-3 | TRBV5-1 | CASSLSRGFSTDTQYF | TGCGCCAGCAGCTTAAGTCGCGGGTTTAGCACAGATACGCAGTATTTT